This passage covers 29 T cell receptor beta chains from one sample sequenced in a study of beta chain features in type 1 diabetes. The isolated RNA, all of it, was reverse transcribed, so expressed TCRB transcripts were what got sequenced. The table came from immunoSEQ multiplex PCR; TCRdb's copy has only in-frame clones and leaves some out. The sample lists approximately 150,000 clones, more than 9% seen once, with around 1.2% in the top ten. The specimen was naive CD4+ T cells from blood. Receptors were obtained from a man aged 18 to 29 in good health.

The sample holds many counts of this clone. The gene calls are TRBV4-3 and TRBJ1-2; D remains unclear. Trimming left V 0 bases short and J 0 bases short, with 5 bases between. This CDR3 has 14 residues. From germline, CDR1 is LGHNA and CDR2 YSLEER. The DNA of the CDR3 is TGCGCCAGCAGCCAAGATGCAGCTAACTATGGCTACACCTTC. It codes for CASSQDAANYGYTF.

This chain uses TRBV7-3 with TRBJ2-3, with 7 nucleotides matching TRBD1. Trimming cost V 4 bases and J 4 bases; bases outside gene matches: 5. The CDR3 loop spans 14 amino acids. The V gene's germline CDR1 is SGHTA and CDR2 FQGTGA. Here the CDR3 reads CASSSTGFPDTQYF. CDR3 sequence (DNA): TGTGCCAGCAGCTCGACAGGGTTCCCAGATACGCAGTATTTT.

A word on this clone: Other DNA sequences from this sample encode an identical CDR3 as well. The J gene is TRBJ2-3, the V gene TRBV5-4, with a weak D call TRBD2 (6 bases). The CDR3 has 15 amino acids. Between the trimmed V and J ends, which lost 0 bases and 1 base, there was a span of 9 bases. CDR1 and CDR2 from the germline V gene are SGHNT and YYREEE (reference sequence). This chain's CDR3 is CASSLGGGGTDTQYF. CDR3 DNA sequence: TGTGCCAGCAGCTTGGGGGGAGGTGGCACAGATACGCAGTATTTT.

CDR3 loop: CASGGGYEQYF. CDR3 DNA: TGTGCCAGCGGGGGGGGCTACGAGCAGTACTTC. J is TRBJ2-7 and V is TRBV2, with 7 bases fitting TRBD2. Germline CDR1 SNHLY, CDR2 FYNNEI. This CDR3 contains 11 residues. Unmatched junction bases numbered 1, after V lost 8 bases and J lost 3 bases.

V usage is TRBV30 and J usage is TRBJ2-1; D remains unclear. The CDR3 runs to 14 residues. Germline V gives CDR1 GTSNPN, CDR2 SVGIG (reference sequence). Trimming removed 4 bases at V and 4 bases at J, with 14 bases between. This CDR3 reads CAWTTGGLYNEQFF. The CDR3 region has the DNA TGTGCCTGGACCACGGGTGGTCTATACAATGAGCAGTTCTTC.

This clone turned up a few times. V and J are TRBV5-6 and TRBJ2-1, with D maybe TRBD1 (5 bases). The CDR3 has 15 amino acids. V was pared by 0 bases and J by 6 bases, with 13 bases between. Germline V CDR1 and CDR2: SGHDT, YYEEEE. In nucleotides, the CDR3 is TGTGCCAGCAGCTTGGCAGGGTGGGGTGGCAATGAGCAGTTCTTC. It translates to CASSLAGWGGNEQFF.

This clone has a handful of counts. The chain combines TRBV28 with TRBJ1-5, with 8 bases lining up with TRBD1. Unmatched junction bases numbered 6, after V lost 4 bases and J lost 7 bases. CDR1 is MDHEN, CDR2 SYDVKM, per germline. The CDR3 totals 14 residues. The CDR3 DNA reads TGTGCCAGCAGTTCGGCAGGGGGCTTCCAGCCCCAGCATTTT. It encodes CASSSAGGFQPQHF.

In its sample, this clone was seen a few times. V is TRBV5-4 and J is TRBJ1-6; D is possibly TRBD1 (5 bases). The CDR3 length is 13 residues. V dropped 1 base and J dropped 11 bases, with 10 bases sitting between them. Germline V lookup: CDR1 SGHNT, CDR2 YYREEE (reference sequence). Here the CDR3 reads CASSLSQGTPLHF. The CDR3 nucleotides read TGTGCCAGCAGCTTGAGTCAGGGAACACCCCTCCACTTT.

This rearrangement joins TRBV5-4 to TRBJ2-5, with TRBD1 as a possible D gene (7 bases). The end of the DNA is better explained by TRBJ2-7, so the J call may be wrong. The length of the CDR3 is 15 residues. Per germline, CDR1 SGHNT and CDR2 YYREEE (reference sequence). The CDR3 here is CASSLDAGGLYEQYF. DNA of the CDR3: TGTGCCAGCAGCTTGGATGCAGGGGGACTCTACGAGCAGTACTTC.

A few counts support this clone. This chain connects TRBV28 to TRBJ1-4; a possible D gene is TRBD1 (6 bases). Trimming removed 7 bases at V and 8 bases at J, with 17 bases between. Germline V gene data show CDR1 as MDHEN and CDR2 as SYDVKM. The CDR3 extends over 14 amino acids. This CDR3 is CASTNGGGAEKLFF. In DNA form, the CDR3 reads TGTGCCAGCACTAACGGAGGGGGGGCCGAAAAACTGTTTTTT.

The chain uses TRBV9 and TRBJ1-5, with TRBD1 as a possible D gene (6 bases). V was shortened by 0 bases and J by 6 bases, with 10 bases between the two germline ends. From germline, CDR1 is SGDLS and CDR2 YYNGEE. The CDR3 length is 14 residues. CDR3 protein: CASSVGEGGQPQHF. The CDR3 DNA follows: TGTGCCAGCAGCGTAGGGGAGGGGGGTCAGCCCCAGCATTTT. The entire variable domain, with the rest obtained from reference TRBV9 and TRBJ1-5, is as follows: DSGVTQTPKHLITATGQRVTLRCSPRSGDLSVYWYQQSLDQGLQFLIQYYNGEERAKGNILERFSAQQFPDLHSELNLSSLELGDSALYFCASSVGEGGQPQHFGDGTRLSIL.

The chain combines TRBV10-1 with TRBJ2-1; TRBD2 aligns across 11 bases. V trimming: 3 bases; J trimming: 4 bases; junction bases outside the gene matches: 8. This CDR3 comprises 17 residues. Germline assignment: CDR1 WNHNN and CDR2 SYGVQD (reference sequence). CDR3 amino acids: CASSDLETSGVYNEQFF. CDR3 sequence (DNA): TGCGCCAGCAGTGACCTAGAGACTAGCGGGGTATACAATGAGCAGTTCTTC.

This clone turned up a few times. CDR3 in amino acids: CASSLYAGGNQPQHF. As DNA, the CDR3 is TGCGCCAGCAGCTTGTACGCAGGGGGGAATCAGCCCCAGCATTTT. The chain uses TRBV5-1 and TRBJ1-5, with TRBD1 identical over 7 bases. CDR1 is SGHRS and CDR2 is YFSETQ in the germline V gene. The CDR3 length is 15 residues. The J segment lost 4 bases and the V segment lost 1 base, leaving 5 bases of the junction unmatched.

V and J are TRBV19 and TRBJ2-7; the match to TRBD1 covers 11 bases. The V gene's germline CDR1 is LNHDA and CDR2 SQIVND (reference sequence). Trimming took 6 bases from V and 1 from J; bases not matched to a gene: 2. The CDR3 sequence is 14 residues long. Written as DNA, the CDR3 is TGTGCCAGTAGGGGGACAGGGGGATCCTACGAGCAGTACTTC. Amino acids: CASRGTGGSYEQYF.

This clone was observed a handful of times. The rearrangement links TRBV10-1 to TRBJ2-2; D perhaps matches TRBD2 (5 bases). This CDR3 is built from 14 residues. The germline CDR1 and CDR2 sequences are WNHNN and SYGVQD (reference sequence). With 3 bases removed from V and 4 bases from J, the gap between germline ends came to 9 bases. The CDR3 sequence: CASSDSSGTGELFF. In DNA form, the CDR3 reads TGCGCCAGCAGTGATTCCAGCGGCACCGGGGAGCTGTTTTTT.

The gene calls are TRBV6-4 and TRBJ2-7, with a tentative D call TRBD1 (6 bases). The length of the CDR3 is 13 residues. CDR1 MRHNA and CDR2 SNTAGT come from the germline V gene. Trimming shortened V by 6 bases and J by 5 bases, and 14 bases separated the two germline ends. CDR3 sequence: CASSAGTTDEQYF. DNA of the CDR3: TGTGCCAGCAGCGCCGGGACAACGGACGAGCAGTACTTC.

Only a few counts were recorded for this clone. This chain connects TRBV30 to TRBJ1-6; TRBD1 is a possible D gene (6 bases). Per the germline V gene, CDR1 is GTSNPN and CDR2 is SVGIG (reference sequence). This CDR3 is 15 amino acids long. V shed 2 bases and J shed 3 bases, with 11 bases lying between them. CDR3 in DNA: TGTGCCTGGAGTCGGACGGACAGCTATAATTCACCCCTCCACTTT. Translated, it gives CAWSRTDSYNSPLHF.

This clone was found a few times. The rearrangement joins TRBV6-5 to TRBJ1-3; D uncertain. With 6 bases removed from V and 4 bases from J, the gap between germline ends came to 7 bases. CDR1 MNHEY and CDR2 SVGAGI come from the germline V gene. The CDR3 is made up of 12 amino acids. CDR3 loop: CASSELGNTIYF. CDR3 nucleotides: TGTGCCAGCAGCGAGCTCGGAAACACCATATATTTT.

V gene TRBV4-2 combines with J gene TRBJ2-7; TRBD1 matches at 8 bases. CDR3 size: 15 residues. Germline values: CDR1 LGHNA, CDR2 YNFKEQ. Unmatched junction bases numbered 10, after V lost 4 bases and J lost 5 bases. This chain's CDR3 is CASSLTSGQGDEQYF. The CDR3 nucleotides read TGTGCCAGCAGCCTTACAAGCGGACAGGGCGACGAGCAGTACTTC.

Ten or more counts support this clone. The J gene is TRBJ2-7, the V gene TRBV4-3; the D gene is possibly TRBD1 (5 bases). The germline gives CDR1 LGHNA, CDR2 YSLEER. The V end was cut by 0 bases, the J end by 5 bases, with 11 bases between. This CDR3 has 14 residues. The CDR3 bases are TGCGCCAGCAGCCAAGATCCCAGGGTCCACGAGCAGTACTTC. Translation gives CASSQDPRVHEQYF.

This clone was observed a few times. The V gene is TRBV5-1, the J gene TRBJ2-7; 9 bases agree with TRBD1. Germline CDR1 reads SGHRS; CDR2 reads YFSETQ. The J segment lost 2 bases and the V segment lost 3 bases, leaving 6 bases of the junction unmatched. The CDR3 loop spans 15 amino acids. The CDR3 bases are TGCGCCAGCAGCTCCGGGACAGGGTCAACCTACGAGCAGTACTTC. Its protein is CASSSGTGSTYEQYF. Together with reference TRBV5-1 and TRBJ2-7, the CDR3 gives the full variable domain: KAGVTQTPRYLIKTRGQQVTLSCSPISGHRSVSWYQQTPGQGLQFLFEYFSETQRNKGNFPGRFSGRQFSNSRSEMNVSTLELGDSALYLCASSSGTGSTYEQYFGPGTRLTVT.

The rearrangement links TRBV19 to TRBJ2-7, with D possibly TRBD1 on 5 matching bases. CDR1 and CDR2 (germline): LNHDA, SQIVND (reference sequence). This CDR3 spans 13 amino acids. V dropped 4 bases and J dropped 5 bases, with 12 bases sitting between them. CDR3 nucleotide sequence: TGTGCCAGTAGTACCAGGGAACGGAACGAGCAGTACTTC. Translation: CASSTRERNEQYF.

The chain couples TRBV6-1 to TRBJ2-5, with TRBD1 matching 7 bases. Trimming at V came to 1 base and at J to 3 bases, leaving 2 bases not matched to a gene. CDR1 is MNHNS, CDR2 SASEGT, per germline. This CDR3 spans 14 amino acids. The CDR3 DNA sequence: TGTGCCAGCAGTGAAGGGACAGGCGAAGAGACCCAGTACTTC. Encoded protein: CASSEGTGEETQYF.

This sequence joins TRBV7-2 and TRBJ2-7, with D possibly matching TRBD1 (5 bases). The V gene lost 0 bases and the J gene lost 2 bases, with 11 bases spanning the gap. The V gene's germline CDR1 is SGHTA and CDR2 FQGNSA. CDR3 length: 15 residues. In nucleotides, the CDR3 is TGTGCCAGCAGCTTAGCTCTCAGGGAACCCTACGAGCAGTACTTC. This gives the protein CASSLALREPYEQYF.

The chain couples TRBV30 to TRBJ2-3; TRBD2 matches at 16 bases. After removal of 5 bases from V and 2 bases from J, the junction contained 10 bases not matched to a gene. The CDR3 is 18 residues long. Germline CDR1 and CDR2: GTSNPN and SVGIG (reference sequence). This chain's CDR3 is CAWFPGLAGGLNTDTQYF. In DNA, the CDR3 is TGTGCCTGGTTCCCGGGACTAGCGGGGGGGCTTAACACAGATACGCAGTATTTT.

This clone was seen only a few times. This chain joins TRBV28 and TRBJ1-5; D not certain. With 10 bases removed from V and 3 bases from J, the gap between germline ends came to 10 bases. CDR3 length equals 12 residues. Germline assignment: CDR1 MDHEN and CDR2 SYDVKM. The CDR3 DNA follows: TGTGCCACCACAGCTCCCAATCAGCCCCAGCATTTT. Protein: CATTAPNQPQHF.

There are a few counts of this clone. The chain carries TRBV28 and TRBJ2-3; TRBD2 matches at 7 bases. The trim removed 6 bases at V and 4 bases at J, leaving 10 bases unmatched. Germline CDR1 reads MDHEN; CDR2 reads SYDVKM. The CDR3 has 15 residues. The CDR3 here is CASSLEWGGADTQYF. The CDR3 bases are TGTGCCAGCAGCCTTGAATGGGGGGGGGCAGATACGCAGTATTTT.

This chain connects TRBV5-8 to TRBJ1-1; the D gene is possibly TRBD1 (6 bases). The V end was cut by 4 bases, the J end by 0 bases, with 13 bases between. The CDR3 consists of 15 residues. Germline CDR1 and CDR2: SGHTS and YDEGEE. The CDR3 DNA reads TGTGCCAGCAGCAAAAGACAGGCCCTGAACACTGAAGCTTTCTTT. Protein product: CASSKRQALNTEAFF. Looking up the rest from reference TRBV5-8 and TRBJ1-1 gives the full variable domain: EAGVTQSPTHLIKTRGQQATLRCSPISGHTSVYWYQQALGLGLQFLLWYDEGEERNRGNFPPRFSGRQFPNYSSELNVNALELEDSALYLCASSKRQALNTEAFFGQGTRLTVV.

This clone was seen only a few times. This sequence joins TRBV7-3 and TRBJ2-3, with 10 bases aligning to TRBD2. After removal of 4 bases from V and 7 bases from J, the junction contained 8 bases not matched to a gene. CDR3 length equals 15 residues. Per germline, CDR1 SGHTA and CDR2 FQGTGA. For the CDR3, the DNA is TGTGCCAGCAGCTATAGAGCGGGGGGGCCGAATACGCAGTATTTT. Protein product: CASSYRAGGPNTQYF.